This T cell receptor (beta chain) was obtained from a study of T-cell memory formation after mild COVID-19. CDR3 length equals 15 residues. Germline CDR1 reads SGHTA; CDR2 reads FQGNSA. After removal of 5 bases from V and 7 bases from J, the junction contained 10 bases not matched to a gene. This clonotype was observed a few times. TCRdb ran MiXCR on the 5' RACE reads and lists one entry per CDR3 protein. The profile shows around 160,000 distinct CDR3 sequences, roughly 12% of them singletons. The sample consisted of PBMCs or a T cell subset sorted from them (not recorded which). The V and J genes are TRBV7-2 and TRBJ2-1; 8 bases align to TRBD1. This TCR came from a man between 18 and 29 years old who had mild COVID-19 (a few samples of this study predate the infection). Cell type and time point are not known. CDR3: CASSPRDRLLNEQFF. CDR3 bases: TGTGCCAGCAGCCCTCGGGACAGGTTATTAAATGAGCAGTTCTTC.